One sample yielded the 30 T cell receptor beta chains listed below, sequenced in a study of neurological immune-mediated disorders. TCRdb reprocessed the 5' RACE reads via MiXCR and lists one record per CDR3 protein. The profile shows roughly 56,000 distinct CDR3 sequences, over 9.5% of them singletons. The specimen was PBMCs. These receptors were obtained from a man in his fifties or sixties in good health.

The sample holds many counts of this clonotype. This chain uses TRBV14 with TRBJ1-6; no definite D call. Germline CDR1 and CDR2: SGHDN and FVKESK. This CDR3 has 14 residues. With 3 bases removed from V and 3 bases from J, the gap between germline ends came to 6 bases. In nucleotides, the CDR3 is TGTGCCAGCAGCCAGTGGAGCTATAATTCACCCCTCCACTTT. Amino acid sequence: CASSQWSYNSPLHF.

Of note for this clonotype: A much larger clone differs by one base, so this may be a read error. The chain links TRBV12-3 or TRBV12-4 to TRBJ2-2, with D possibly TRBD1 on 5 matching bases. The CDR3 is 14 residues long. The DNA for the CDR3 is TGTGTCAGCAGTCGCACCACAGGCACCGGGGAGCTGTTTTTT. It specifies CVSSRTTGTGELFF.

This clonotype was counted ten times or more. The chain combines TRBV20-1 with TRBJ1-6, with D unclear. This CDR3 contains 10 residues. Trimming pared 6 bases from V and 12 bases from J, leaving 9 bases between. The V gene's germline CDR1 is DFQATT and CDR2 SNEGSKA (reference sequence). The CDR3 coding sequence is TGCAGTGCGAAGTCAGGACCCCTCCACTTT. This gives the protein CSAKSGPLHF.

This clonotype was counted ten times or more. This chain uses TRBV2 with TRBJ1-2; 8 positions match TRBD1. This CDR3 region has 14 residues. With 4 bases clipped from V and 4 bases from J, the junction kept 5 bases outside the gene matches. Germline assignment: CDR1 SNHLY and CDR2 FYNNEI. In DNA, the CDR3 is TGTGCCAGCAGTGGGACAGGGAGCGGCTATGGCTACACCTTC. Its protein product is CASSGTGSGYGYTF.

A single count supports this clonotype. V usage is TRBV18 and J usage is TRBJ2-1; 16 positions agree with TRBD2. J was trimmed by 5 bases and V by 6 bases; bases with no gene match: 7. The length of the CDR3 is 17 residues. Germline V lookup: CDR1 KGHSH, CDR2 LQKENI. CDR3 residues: CASSPPGLAGGHNEQFF. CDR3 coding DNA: TGTGCCAGCTCGCCTCCGGGACTAGCGGGGGGGCACAATGAGCAGTTCTTC.

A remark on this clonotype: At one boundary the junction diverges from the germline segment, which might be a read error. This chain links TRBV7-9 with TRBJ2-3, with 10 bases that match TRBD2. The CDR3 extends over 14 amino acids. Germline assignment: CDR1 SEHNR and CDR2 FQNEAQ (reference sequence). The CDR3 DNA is TGTGCCGGAGCGGGGGGGCGGGGCACAGATACGCGGTATTTT. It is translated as CAGAGGRGTDTRYF. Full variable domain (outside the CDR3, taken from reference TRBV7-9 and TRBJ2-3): DTGVSQNPRHKITKRGQNVTFRCDPISEHNRLYWYRQTLGQGPEFLTYFQNEAQLEKSRLLSDRFSAERPKGSFSTLEIQRTEQGDSAMYLCAGAGGRGTDTRYFGPGTRLTVL.

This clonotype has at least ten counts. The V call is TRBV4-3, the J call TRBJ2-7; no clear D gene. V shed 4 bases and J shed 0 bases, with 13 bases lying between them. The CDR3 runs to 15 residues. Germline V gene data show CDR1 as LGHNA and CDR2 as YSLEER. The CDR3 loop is CASSREYGYSYEQYF. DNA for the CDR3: TGCGCCAGCAGCCGAGAGTACGGATACTCCTACGAGCAGTACTTC.

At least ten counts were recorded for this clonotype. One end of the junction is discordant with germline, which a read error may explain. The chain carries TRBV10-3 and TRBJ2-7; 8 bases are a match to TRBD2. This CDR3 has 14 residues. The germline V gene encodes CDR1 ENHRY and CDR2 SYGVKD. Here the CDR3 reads CAISESVGRGFGDF. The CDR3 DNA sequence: TGTGCCATCAGTGAGTCCGTCGGGAGGGGCTTCGGGGACTTC.

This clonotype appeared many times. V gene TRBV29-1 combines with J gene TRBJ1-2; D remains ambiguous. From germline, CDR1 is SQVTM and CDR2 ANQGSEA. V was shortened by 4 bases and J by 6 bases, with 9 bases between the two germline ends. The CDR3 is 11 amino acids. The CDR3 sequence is CSVAGVDGYTF. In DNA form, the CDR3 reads TGCAGCGTTGCTGGGGTAGATGGCTACACCTTC.

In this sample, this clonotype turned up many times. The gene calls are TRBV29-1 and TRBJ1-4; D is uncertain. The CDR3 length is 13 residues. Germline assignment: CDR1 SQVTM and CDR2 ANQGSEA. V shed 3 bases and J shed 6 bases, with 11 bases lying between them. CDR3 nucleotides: TGCAGCGTTGACTACGGAGTCGATGAAAAACTGTTTTTT. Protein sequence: CSVDYGVDEKLFF. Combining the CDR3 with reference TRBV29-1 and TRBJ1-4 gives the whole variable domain SAVISQKPSRDICQRGTSLTIQCQVDSQVTMMFWYRQQPGQSLTLIATANQGSEATYESGFVIDKFPISRPNLTFSTLTVSNMSPEDSSIYLCSVDYGVDEKLFFGSGTQLSVL.

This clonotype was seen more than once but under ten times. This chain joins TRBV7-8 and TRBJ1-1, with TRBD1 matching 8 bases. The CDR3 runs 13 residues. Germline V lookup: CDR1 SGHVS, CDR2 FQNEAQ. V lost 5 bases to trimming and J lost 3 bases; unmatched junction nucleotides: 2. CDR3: CASSIQGDTEAFF. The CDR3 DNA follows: TGTGCCAGCAGCATACAGGGGGACACTGAAGCTTTCTTT.

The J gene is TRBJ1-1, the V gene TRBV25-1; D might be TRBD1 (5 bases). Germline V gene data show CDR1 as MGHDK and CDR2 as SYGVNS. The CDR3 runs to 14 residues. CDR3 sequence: CVTPPQGEATEAFF. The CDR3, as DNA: TGTGTCACCCCCCCACAAGGGGAGGCCACTGAAGCTTTCTTT.

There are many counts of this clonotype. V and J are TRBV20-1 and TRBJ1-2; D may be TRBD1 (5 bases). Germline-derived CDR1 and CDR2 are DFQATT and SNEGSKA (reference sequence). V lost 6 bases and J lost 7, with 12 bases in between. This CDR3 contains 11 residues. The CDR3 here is CSAAGDGGYTF. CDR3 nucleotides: TGCAGTGCAGCGGGGGATGGTGGCTACACCTTC.

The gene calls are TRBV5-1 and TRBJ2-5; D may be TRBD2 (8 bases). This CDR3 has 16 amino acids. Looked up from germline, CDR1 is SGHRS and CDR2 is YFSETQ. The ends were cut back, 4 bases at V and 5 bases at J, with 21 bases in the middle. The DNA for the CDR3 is TGCGCCAGCAGCCCCCTAGGGGGCGGGGGGTTTGAGACCCAGTACTTC. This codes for CASSPLGGGGFETQYF.

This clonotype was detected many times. CDR3 coding DNA: TGCGCCAGCAGGGGGACTAGCGGCACAGATACGCAGTATTTT. Its protein product is CASRGTSGTDTQYF. The V and J genes are TRBV5-1 and TRBJ2-3; 10 bases line up with TRBD2. Germline CDR1 is SGHRS and CDR2 is YFSETQ. This CDR3 has 14 amino acids. J lost 1 base, V lost 5 bases, and 1 base had no gene match.

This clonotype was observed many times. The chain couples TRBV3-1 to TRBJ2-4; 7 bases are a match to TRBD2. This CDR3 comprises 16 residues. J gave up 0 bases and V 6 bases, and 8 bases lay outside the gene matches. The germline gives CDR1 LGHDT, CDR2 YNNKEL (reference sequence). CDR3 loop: CASRSSGGSAKNIQYF. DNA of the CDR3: TGTGCCAGCAGATCCTCCGGGGGGTCAGCCAAAAACATTCAGTACTTC.

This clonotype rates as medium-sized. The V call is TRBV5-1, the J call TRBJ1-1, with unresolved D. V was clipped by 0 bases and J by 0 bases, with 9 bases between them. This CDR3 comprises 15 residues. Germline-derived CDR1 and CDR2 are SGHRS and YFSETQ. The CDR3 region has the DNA TGCGCCAGCAGCTTGGGAACAGCCCTGAACACTGAAGCTTTCTTT. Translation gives CASSLGTALNTEAFF.

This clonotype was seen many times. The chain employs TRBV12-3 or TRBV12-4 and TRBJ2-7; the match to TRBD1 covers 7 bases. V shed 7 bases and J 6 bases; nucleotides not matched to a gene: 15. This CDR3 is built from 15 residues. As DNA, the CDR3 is TGTGCCAGCACCGTAGGGGGCGGAGGACGAGGCGAGCAGTACTTC. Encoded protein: CASTVGGGGRGEQYF.

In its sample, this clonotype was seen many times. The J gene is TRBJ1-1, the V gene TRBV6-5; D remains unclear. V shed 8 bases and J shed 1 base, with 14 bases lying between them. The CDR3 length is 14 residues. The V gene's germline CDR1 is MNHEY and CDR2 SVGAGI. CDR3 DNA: TGTGCCAGCCTAGGGTCCTCGGGGAACACTGAAGCTTTCTTT. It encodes CASLGSSGNTEAFF.

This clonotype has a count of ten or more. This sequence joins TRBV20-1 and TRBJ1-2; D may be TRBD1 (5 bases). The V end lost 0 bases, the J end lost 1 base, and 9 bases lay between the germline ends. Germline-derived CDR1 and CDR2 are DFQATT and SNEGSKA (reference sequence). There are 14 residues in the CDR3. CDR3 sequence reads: CSARDQGRNYGYTF. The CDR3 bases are TGCAGTGCTAGAGATCAGGGTCGTAACTATGGCTACACCTTC.

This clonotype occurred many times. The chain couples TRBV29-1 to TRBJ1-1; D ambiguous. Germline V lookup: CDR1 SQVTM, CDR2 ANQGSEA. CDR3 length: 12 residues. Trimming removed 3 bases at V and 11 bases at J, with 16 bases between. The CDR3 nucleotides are TGCAGCGTTGAGGGAGGGATAGGGTCTGCTTTCTTT. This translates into CSVEGGIGSAFF.

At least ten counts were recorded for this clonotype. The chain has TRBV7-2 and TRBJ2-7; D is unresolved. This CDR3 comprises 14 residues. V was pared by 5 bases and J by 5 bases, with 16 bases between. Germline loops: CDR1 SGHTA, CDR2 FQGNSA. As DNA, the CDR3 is TGTGCCAGCAGCCCAAGGCGGATGTCCAACGAGCAGTACTTC. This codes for CASSPRRMSNEQYF.

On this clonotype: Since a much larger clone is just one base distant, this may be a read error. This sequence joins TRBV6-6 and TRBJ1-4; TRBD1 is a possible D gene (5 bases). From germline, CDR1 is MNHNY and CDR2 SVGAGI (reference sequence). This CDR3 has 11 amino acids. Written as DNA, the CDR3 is TGTGTCAGCAGTTATGGGGACTCACTGTTTTTT. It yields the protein CVSSYGDSLFF.

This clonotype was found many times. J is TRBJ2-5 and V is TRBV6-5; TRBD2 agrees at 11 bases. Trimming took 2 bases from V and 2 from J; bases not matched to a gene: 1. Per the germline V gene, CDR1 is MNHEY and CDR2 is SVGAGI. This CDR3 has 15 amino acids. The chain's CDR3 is CASSYLAGGQETQYF. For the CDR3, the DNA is TGTGCCAGCAGTTACCTAGCGGGGGGACAAGAGACCCAGTACTTC.

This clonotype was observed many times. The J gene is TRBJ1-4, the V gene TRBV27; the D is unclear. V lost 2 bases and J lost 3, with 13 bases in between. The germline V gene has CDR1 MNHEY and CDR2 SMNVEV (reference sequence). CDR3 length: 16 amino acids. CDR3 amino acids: CASSLRPPRANEKLFF. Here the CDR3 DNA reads TGTGCCAGCAGTTTAAGGCCCCCCAGAGCTAATGAAAAACTGTTTTTT. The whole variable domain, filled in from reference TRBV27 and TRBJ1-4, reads EAQVTQNPRYLITVTGKKLTVTCSQNMNHEYMSWYRQDPGLGLRQIYYSMNVEVTDKGDVPEGYKVSRKEKRNFPLILESPSPNQTSLYFCASSLRPPRANEKLFFGSGTQLSVL.

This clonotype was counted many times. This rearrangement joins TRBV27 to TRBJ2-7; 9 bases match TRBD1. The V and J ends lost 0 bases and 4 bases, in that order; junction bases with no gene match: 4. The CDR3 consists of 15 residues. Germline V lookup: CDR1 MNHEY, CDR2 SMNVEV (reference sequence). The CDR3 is CASSLSGTGRYEQYF. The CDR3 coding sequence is TGTGCCAGCAGTTTATCCGGGACAGGGAGATACGAGCAGTACTTC.

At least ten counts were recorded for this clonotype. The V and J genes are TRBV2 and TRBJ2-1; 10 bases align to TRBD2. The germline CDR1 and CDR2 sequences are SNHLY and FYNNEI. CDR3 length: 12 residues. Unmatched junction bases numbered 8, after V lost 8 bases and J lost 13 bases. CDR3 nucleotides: TGTGCCAGCCTATATAGCGGGGGGAAACAGTTCTTC. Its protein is CASLYSGGKQFF. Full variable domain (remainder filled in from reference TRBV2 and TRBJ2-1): EPEVTQTPSHQVTQMGQEVILRCVPISNHLYFYWYRQILGQKVEFLVSFYNNEISEKSEIFDDQFSVERPDGSNFTLKIRSTKLEDSAMYFCASLYSGGKQFFGPGTRLTVL.

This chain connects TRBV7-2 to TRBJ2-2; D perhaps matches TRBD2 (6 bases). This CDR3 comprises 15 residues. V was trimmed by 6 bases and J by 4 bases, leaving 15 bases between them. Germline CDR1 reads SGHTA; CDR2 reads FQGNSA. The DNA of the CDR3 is TGTGCCAGCAGGGGGACCAGCGGGTCCACCGGGGAGCTGTTTTTT. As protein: CASRGTSGSTGELFF.

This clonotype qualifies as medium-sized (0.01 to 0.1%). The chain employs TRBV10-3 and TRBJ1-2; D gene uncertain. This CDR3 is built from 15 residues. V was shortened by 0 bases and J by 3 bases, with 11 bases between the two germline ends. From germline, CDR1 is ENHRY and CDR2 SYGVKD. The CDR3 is CAISESAGGDYGYTF. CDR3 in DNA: TGTGCCATCAGTGAGTCGGCCGGAGGTGACTATGGCTACACCTTC.

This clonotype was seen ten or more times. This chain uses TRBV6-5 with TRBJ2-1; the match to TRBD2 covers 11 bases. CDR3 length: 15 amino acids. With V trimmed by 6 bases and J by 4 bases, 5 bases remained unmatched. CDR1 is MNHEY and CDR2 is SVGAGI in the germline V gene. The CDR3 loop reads CASRGSGGVYNEQFF. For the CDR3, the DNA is TGTGCCAGCAGAGGTAGCGGGGGGGTGTACAATGAGCAGTTCTTC.